This T cell receptor beta chain is drawn from a study of T cells in Graves' hyperthyroidism and ophthalmopathy. CDR1 SGHAT and CDR2 FQNNGV come from the germline V gene. The CDR3 has 16 residues. Trimming pared 1 base from V and 0 bases from J, leaving 11 bases between. RNA transcripts served as the template for amplifying TCR beta CDR3 regions. First-round RT-PCR targeting the TCR CDR3 was performed with the HTBI primer set. From the multiplex PCR reads, TCRdb called clonotypes with MiXCR, one entry per CDR3 protein. The sample lists over 300,000 distinct CDR3 sequences, roughly 14% seen once, with roughly 9.6% in the top ten. There are many counts of this clonotype.

The chain recombines TRBV11-2 with TRBJ2-3, with no clear D. Material: blood. The TCR originated in a woman in her fifties or sixties with Graves' hyperthyroidism. Written as DNA, the CDR3 is TGTGCCAGCAGCTTAGGTCGTCTGACTAGCACAGATACGCAGTATTTT. Encoded protein: CASSLGRLTSTDTQYF.